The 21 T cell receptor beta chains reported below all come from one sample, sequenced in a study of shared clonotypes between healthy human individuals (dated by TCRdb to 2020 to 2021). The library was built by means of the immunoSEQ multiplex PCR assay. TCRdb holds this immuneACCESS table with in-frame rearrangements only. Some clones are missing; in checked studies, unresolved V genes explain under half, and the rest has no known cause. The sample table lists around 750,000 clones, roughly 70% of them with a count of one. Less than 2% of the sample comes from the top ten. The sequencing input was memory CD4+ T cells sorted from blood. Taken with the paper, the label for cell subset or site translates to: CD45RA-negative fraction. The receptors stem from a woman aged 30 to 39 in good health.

The CDR3 protein is CATHPTEASNYGYTF. CDR3 coding DNA: TGTGCCACACACCCAACCGAGGCTTCAAACTATGGCTACACCTTC. The V and J genes are TRBV10-3 and TRBJ1-2; D is unclear. Trimming took 10 bases from V and 2 from J, leaving 20 bases between them. This CDR3 has 15 amino acids. Germline-derived CDR1 and CDR2 are ENHRY and SYGVKD.

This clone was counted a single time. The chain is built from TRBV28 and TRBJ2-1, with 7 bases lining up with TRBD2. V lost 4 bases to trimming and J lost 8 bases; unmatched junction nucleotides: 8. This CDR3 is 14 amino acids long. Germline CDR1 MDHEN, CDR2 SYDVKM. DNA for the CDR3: TGTGCCAGCAGTTCCCGAGCGGGGCTAGATGAGCAGTTCTTC. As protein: CASSSRAGLDEQFF.

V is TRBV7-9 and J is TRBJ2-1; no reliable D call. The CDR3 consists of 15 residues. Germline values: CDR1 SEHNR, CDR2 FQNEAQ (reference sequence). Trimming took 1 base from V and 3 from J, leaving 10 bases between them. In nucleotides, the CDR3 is TGTGCCAGCAGCTTAGGGTCGCTAGTCTACAATGAGCAGTTCTTC. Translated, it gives CASSLGSLVYNEQFF.

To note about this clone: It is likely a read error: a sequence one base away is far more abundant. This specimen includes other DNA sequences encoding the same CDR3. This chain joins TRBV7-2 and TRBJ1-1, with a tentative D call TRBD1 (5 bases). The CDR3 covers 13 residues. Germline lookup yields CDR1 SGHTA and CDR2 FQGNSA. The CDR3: CASSIGEDTEAFF. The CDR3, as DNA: TGTGCCAGCAGCATCGGGGAGGACACTGAGGCTTTCTTT.

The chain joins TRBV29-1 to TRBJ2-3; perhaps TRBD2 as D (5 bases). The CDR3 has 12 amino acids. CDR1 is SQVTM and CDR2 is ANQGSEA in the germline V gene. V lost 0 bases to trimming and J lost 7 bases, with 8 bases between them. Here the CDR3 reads CSVEEAGYTQYF. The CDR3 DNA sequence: TGCAGCGTTGAAGAGGCGGGCTATACGCAGTATTTT.

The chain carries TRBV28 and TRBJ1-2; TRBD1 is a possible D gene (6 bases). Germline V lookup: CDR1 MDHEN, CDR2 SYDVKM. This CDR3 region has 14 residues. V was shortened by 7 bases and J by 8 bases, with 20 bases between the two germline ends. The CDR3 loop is CASTVLSGAGGYTF. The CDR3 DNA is TGTGCCAGCACTGTCTTGTCGGGGGCAGGGGGCTACACCTTC.

The CDR3 DNA is TGTGCCAGCAGCTTCGGGGCGAGGAGCACAGATACGCAGTATTTT. It yields the protein CASSFGARSTDTQYF. V and J are TRBV7-9 and TRBJ2-3; possibly TRBD1 or TRBD2 for D (5 bases each). Germline CDR1 and CDR2: SEHNR and FQNEAQ (reference sequence). Between the trimmed V and J ends, which lost 3 bases and 0 bases, there was a span of 10 bases. The CDR3 extends over 15 amino acids. Based on the CDR3 plus reference TRBV7-9 and TRBJ2-3, the full variable domain is DTGVSQNPRHKITKRGQNVTFRCDPISEHNRLYWYRQTLGQGPEFLTYFQNEAQLEKSRLLSDRFSAERPKGSFSTLEIQRTEQGDSAMYLCASSFGARSTDTQYFGPGTRLTVL.

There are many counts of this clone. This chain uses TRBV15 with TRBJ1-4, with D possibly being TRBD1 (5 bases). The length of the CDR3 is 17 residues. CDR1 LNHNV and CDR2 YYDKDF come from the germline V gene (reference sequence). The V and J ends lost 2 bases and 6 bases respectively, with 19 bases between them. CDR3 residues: CATSRLPAGPEDEKLFF. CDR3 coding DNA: TGTGCCACCAGCAGACTCCCAGCGGGGCCCGAGGATGAAAAACTGTTTTTT. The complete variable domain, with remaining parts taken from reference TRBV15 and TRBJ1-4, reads DAMVIQNPRYQVTQFGKPVTLSCSQTLNHNVMYWYQQKSSQAPKLLFHYYDKDFNNEADTPDNFQSRRPNTSFCFLDIRSPGLGDTAMYLCATSRLPAGPEDEKLFFGSGTQLSVL.

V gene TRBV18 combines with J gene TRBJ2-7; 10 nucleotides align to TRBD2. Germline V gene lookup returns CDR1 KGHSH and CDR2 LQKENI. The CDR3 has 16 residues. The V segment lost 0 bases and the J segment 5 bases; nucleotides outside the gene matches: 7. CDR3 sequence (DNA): TGTGCCAGCTCACCACCGGGTAGCGGGAGGTCCAACGAGCAGTACTTC. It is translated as CASSPPGSGRSNEQYF.

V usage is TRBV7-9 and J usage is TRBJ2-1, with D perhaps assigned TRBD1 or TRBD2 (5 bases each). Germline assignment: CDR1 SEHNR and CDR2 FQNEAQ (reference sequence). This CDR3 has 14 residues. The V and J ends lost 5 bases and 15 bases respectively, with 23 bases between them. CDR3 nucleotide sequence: TGTGCCAGCAGCCCTGACTCCCCTCGGGACGACGCGTTCTTC. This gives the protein CASSPDSPRDDAFF.

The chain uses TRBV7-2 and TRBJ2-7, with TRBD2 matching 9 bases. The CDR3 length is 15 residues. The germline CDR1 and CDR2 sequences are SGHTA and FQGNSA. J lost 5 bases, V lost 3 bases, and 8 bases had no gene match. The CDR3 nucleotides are TGTGCCAGCAGCTTTTATGAGGGACTAGCTGACGAGCAGTACTTC. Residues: CASSFYEGLADEQYF. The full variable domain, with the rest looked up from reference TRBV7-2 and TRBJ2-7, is GAGVSQSPSNKVTEKGKDVELRCDPISGHTALYWYRQSLGQGLEFLIYFQGNSAPDKSGLPSDRFSAERTGGSVSTLTIQRTQQEDSAVYLCASSFYEGLADEQYFGPGTRLTVT.

For the CDR3, the DNA is TGTGCCAGCAGCCAAGTGTGGTCTTCGAACACCGGGGAGCTGTTTTTT. Encoded protein: CASSQVWSSNTGELFF. The chain is built from TRBV4-2 and TRBJ2-2, with unresolved D. Germline V lookup: CDR1 LGHNA, CDR2 YNFKEQ. There are 16 residues in the CDR3. The germline V and J ends were trimmed by 1 base and 0 bases, with 9 bases remaining between them.

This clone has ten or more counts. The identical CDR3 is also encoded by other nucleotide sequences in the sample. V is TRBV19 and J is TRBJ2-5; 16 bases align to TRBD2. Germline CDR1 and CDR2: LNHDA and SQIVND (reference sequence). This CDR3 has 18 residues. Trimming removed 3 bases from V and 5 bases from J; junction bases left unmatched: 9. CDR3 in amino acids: CASSIGGLAGGRGETQYF. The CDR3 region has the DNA TGTGCCAGTAGTATTGGGGGACTAGCGGGAGGGAGAGGGGAGACCCAGTACTTC.

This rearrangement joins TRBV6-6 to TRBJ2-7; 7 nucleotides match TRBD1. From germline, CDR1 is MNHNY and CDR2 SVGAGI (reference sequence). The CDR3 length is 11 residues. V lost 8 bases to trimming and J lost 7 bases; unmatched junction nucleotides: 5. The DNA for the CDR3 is TGTGCCAGCGGTACAGGGGCGGAGCAGTACTTC. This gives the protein CASGTGAEQYF.

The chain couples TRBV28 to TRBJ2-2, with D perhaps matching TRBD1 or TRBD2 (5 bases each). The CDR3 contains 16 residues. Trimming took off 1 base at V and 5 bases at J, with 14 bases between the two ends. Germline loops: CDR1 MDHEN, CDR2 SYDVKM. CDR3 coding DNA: TGTGCCAGCAGTTTATCGGACGGGGCTCCAACCGGGGAGCTGTTTTTT. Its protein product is CASSLSDGAPTGELFF.

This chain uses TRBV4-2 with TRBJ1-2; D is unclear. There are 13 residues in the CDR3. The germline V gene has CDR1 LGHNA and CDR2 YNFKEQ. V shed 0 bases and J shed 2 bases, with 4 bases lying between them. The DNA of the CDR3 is TGTGCCAGCAGCCAAGAGGGGAACTATGGCTACACCTTC. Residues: CASSQEGNYGYTF.

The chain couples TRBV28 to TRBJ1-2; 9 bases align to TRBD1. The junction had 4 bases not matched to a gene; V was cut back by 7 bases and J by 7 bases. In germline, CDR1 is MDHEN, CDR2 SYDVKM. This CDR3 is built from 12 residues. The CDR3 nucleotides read TGTGCCAGCAACCGGGACAGGGCTGGCTACACCTTC. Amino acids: CASNRDRAGYTF.

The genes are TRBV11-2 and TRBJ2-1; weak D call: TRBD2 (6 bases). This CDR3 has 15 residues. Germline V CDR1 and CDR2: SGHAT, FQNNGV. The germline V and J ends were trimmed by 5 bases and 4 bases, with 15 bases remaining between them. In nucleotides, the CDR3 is TGTGCCAGCAGCCGTGGGGTAGCGGATTACAATGAGCAGTTCTTC. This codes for CASSRGVADYNEQFF.

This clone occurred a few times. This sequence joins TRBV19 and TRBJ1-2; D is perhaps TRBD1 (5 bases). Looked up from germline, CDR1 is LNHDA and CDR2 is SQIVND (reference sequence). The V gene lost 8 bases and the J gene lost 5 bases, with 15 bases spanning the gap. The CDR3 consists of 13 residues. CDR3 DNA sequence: TGTGCCAGTGTCGGGGACGGAAGGTATGGCTACACCTTC. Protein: CASVGDGRYGYTF.

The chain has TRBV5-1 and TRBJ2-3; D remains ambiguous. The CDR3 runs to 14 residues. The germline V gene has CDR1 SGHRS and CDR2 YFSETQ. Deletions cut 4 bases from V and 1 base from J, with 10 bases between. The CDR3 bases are TGCGCCAGCAGCCTAACGTTGGGCACAGATACGCAGTATTTT. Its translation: CASSLTLGTDTQYF.

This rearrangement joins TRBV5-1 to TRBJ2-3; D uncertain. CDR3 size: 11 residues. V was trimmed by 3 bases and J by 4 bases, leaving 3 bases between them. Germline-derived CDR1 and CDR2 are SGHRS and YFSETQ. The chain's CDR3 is CASSWADTQYF. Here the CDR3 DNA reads TGCGCCAGCAGCTGGGCAGATACGCAGTATTTT.